This T cell receptor beta chain was sequenced during a study of cytomegalovirus exposure and HLA in healthy donors. General study results and limits: Looking again later, the authors saw that most CMV-associated TCR beta chains seemed HLA-restricted. Sequences of the TCR beta chain were said to predict the HLA-A and HLA-B alleles of most subjects accurately.

Concerning this clone itself: Its antigen is unidentified.

Amplification used 60 Vbeta primers and 13 Jbeta primers. Generated by immunoSEQ multiplex PCR, the TCRdb table keeps only in-frame clones and is missing some. The sample gives 130,000 to 150,000 clones, around three quarters of which show up once; 2.5% to 3.5% is in the top ten. With 3 bases clipped from V and 4 bases from J, the junction kept 9 bases outside the gene matches. CDR1 is SGDLS and CDR2 is YYNGEE in the germline V gene. CDR3 size: 16 residues. Material: PBMCs. The origin of this receptor is a man aged 35 to 55 in good health and CMV-seropositive. This chain uses TRBV9 with TRBJ2-5; TRBD2 aligns across 10 bases. CDR3 sequence reads: CASSGEGTSALETQYF. CDR3 sequence (DNA): TGTGCCAGCAGCGGGGAAGGGACTAGCGCCCTAGAGACCCAGTACTTC.